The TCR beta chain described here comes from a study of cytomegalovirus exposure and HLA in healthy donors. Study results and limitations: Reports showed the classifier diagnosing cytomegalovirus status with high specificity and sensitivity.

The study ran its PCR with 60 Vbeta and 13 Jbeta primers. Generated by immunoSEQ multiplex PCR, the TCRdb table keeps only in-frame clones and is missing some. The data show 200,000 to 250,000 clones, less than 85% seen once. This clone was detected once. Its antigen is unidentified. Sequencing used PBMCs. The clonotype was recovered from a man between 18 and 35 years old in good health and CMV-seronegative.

The CDR3 DNA reads TGCGCCAGTGCAGTAACTAGCGGGAGTTTTCCTGAGCAGTTCTTC. Translating gives CASAVTSGSFPEQFF. The rearrangement joins TRBV5-1 to TRBJ2-1; 11 bases fit TRBD2. CDR3 size: 15 residues. Unmatched junction bases numbered 13, after V lost 8 bases and J lost 9 bases. The germline V gene encodes CDR1 SGHRS and CDR2 YFSETQ.